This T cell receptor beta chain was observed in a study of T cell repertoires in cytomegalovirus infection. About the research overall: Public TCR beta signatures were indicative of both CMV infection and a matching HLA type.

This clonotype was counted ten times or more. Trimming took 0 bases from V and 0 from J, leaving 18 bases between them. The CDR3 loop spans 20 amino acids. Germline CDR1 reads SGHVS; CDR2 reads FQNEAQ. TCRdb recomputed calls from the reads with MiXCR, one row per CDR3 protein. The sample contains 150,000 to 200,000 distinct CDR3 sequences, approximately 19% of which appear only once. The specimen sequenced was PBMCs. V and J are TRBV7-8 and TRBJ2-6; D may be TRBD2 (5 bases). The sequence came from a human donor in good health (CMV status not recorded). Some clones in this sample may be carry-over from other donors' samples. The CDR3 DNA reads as TGTGCCAGCAGCTTAGCGACAACCGGAGGCTTGGGCTCTGGGGCCAACGTCCTGACTTTC. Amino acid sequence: CASSLATTGGLGSGANVLTF.